This TCR beta chain was captured by sequencing in a study of blood T cell repertoires in COVID-19. On the study more broadly: The origin of the acute and convalescent COVID-19 samples was the United States, Italy and Spain. PBMCs, B-cell-depleted T cells, or T cells provided the cDNA or gDNA that made up the material.

In the authors' workflow: It was from reference gene primer amplification that nucleated cell counts were estimated. The data were produced by immunoSEQ multiplex PCR, yet TCRdb's version contains in-frame clones alone and is incomplete. That table is the source of V, J and clone size, and D and trimming were worked out from the DNA. The sample holds roughly 68,000 clones, 80% to 90% seen once. The TCR comes from a woman aged 45-65 years with active COVID-19. The sequenced material came from peripheral blood.

The CDR3 bases are TGTGCCAGCAGTGAAGCGGGCGGGGCTTTCTTT. Translation: CASSEAGGAFF. This chain uses TRBV6-1 with TRBJ1-1, with D unresolved. Germline lookup yields CDR1 MNHNS and CDR2 SASEGT. CDR3 length: 11 amino acids. The germline V and J ends were trimmed by 0 bases and 11 bases, with 7 bases remaining between them.